This TCR beta chain was documented in a study of T-cell memory formation after mild COVID-19. General study findings and limits: The appearance of some responding clones in pre-infection memory suggested that cross-reactive memory joined. Later expanders leaned CD4+, whereas day 15 to 85 contracting clones were balanced CD4/CD8.

This clonotype was seen at least ten times. Its antigen is undetermined. Per the germline V gene, CDR1 is SGHRS and CDR2 is YFSETQ. This CDR3 contains 15 residues. V was pared by 4 bases and J by 1 base, with 14 bases between. TCRdb used MiXCR to reprocess the 5' RACE reads, holding one entry per CDR3 protein. Among some 410,000 distinct CDR3 sequences, 20% to 30% were seen once, and the ten largest hold roughly 13%. The rearrangement links TRBV5-1 to TRBJ1-1; D is perhaps TRBD1 (5 bases). The sequence came from an adult woman who had mild COVID-19 (a few samples of this study predate the infection). Cell type and time point are not known. The material sequenced was PBMCs or a T cell subset sorted from them (not recorded which). This chain's CDR3 is CASSPMVRENTEAFF. The CDR3 DNA sequence: TGCGCCAGCAGCCCTATGGTCAGGGAGAACACTGAAGCTTTCTTT.